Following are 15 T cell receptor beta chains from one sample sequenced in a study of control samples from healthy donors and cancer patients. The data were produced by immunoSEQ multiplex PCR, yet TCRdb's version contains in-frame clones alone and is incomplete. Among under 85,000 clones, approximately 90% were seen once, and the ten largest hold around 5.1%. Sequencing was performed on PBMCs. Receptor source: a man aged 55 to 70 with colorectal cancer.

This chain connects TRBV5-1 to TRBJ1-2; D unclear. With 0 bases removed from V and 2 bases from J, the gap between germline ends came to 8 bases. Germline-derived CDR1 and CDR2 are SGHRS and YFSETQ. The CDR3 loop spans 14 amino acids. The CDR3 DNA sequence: TGCGCCAGCAGCTTGGGGCCGAACAACTATGGCTACACCTTC. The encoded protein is CASSLGPNNYGYTF.

CDR3 DNA: TGTGCCAGTAGTATGGGGTTCGGGAGCGGCTACACCTTC. It yields the protein CASSMGFGSGYTF. The rearrangement links TRBV19 to TRBJ1-2; D uncertain. This CDR3 spans 13 amino acids. V was pared by 3 bases and J by 8 bases, with 13 bases between. Germline lookup yields CDR1 LNHDA and CDR2 SQIVND (reference sequence). The full variable domain, its missing parts supplied by reference TRBV19 and TRBJ1-2, is DGGITQSPKYLFRKEGQNVTLSCEQNLNHDAMYWYRQDPGQGLRLIYYSQIVNDFQKGDIAEGYSVSREKKESFPLTVTSAQKNPTAFYLCASSMGFGSGYTFGSGTRLTVV.

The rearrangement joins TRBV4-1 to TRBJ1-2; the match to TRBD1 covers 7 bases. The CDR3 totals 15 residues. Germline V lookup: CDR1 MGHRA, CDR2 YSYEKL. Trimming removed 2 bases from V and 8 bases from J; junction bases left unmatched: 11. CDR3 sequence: CASSQSRDSVAGYTF. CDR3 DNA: TGCGCCAGCAGCCAATCCCGGGACAGCGTGGCAGGCTACACCTTC.

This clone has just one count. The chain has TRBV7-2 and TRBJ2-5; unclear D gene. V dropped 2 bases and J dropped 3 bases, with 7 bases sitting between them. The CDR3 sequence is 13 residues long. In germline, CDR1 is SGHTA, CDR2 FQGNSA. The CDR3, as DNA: TGTGCCAGCAGCTTATCTAGAGAAGAGACCCAGTACTTC. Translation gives CASSLSREETQYF.

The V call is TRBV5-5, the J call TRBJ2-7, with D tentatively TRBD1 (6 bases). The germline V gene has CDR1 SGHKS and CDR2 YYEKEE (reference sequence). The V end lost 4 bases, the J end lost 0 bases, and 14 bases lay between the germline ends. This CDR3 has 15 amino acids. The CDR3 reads CASSPPRDISYEQYF. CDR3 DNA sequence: TGTGCCAGCAGCCCCCCCCGGGACATCTCCTACGAGCAGTACTTC.

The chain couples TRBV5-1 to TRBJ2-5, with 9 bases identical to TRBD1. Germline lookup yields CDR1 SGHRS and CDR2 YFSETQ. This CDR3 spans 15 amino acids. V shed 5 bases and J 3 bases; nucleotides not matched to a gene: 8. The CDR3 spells CASSWTGVAKETQYF. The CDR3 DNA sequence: TGCGCCAGCAGTTGGACAGGGGTCGCGAAAGAGACCCAGTACTTC.

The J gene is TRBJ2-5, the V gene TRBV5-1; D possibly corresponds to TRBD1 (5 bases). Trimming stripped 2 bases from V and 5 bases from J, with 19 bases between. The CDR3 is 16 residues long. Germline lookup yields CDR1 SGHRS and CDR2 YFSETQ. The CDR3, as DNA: TGCGCCAGCAGCTTCTCAGGACAAAGTTCTTGGGAGACCCAGTACTTC. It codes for CASSFSGQSSWETQYF.

The CDR3 DNA reads as TGCAGTGCCCCGTGGAAAGGAGGGCAGTTCTTC. It encodes CSAPWKGGQFF. The chain has TRBV20-1 and TRBJ2-1, with D possibly TRBD2 on 5 matching bases. The V and J ends lost 6 bases and 12 bases respectively, with 15 bases between them. The CDR3 is 11 amino acids. The germline V gene encodes CDR1 DFQATT and CDR2 SNEGSKA (reference sequence).

The CDR3 loop reads CASSPGGGTGELFF. DNA of the CDR3: TGTGCCAGCTCACCAGGAGGAGGTACCGGGGAGCTGTTTTTT. V is TRBV18 and J is TRBJ2-2; D possibly corresponds to TRBD2 (5 bases). V was clipped by 2 bases and J by 5 bases, with 9 bases between them. The CDR3 is 14 residues long. The germline gives CDR1 KGHSH, CDR2 LQKENI.

CDR3 sequence reads: CASSSHQPRRTQYF. CDR3 in DNA: TGTGCCAGCAGCTCCCACCAGCCTCGTCGGACCCAGTACTTC. This chain joins TRBV7-8 and TRBJ2-5; no reliable D call. V dropped 4 bases and J dropped 7 bases, with 16 bases sitting between them. CDR3 length equals 14 residues. The germline V gene encodes CDR1 SGHVS and CDR2 FQNEAQ. Using reference TRBV7-8 and TRBJ2-5 for the parts outside the CDR3, the full variable domain is GAGVSQSPRYKVAKRGQDVALRCDPISGHVSLFWYQQALGQGPEFLTYFQNEAQLDKSGLPSDRFFAERPEGSVSTLKIQRTQQEDSAVYLCASSSHQPRRTQYFGPGTRLLVL.

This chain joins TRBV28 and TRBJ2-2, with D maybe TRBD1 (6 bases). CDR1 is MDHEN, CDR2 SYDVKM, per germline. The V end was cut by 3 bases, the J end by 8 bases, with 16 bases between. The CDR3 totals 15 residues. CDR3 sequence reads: CASSLGTRGAGELFF. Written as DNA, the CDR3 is TGTGCCAGCAGTTTGGGGACACGGGGCGCGGGGGAGCTGTTTTTT.

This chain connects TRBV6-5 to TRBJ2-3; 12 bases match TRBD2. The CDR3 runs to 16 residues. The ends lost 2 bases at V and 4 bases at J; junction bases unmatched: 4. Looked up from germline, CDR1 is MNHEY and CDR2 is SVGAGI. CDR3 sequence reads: CASSYGTSGPPDTQYF. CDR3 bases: TGTGCCAGCAGTTACGGGACTAGCGGGCCGCCAGATACGCAGTATTTT.

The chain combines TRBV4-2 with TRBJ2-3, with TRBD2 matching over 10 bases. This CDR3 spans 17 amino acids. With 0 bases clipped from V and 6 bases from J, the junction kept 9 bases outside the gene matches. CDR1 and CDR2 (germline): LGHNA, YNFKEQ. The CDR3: CASSQDAQRGGRDTQYF. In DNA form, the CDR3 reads TGTGCCAGCAGCCAAGATGCCCAGCGGGGGGGCCGGGATACGCAGTATTTT.

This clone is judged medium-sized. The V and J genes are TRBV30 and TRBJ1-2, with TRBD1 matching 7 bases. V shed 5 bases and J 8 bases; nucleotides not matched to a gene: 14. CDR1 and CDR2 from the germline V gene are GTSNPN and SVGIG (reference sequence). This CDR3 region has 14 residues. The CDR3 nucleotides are TGTGCCTGGTCCAGGGGGGGCAGGGTGTACGGCTACACCTTC. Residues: CAWSRGGRVYGYTF.

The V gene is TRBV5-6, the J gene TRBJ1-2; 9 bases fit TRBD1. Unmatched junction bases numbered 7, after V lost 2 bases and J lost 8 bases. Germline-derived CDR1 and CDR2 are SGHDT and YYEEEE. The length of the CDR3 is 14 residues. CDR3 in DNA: TGTGCCAGCAGCTTCCGGGACAGGGACATCGGCTACACCTTC. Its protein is CASSFRDRDIGYTF. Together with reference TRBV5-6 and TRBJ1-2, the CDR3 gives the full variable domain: DAGVTQSPTHLIKTRGQQVTLRCSPKSGHDTVSWYQQALGQGPQFIFQYYEEEERQRGNFPDRFSGHQFPNYSSELNVNALLLGDSALYLCASSFRDRDIGYTFGSGTRLTVV.